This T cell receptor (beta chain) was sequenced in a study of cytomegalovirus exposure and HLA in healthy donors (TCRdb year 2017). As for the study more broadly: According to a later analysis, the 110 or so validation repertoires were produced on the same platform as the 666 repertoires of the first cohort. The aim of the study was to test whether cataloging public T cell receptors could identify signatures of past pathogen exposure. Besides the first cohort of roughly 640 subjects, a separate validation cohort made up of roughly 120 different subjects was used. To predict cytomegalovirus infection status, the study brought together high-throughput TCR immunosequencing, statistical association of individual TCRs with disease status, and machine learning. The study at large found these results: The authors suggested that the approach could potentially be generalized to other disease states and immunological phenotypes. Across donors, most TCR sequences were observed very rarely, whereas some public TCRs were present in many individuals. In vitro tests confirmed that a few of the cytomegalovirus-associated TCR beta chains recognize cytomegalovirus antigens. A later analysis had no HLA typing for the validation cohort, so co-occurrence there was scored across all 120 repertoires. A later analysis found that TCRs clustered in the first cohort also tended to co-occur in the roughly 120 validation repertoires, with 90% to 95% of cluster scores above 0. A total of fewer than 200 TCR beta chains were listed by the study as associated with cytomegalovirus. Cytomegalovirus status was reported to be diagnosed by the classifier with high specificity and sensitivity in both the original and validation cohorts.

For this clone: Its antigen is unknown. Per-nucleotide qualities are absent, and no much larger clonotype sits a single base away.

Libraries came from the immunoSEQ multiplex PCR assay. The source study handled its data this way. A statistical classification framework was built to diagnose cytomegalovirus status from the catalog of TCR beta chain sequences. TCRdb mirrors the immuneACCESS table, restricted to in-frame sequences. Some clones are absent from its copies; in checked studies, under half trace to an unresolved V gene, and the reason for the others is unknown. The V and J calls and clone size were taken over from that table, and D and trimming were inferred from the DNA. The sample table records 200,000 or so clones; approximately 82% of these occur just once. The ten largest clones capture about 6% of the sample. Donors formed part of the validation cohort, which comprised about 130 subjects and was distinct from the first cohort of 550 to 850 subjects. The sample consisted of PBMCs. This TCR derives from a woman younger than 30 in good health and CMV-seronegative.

The CDR3 has the sequence CASSLWEKGQPQHF. In nucleotide form, the sequence is TGTGCCAGCAGCCTATGGGAGAAGGGACAGCCCCAGCATTTT. The sequence joins TRBV7-8 to TRBJ1-5; the D gene assignment is ambiguous. Based on the germline V gene, the CDR1 and CDR2 sequences are SGHVS and FQNEAQ. The CDR3 covers 14 residues, taking in both the cysteine and the phenylalanine. The kept DNA is CDR3 alone, 42 bases in frame from the first base. Cut back by 5 bases and 7 bases, the V and J ends lie 15 bases apart.